The 13 T cell receptor beta chains given below trace back to one sample, sequenced in a study of cytomegalovirus exposure and HLA in healthy donors. The PCR employed 60 Vbeta primers together with 13 Jbeta primers. This table comes from immunoSEQ multiplex PCR, and its TCRdb copy is limited to in-frame clones, with some not included. The table includes over 150,000 clones, around 79% detected once. Sequenced input: PBMCs. The receptors were sampled from a young man in good health and CMV-seronegative.

CDR3 nucleotide sequence: TGCGCCAGCAGCCAGACTCACGGGACAGGGGGCCGGGAGCAGTACTTC. Its protein product is CASSQTHGTGGREQYF. The rearrangement links TRBV4-1 to TRBJ2-7; 12 bases are a match to TRBD1. The germline V gene encodes CDR1 MGHRA and CDR2 YSYEKL. This CDR3 contains 16 residues. V lost 3 bases, J lost 7 bases, and 10 bases stayed unmatched.

CDR3 in DNA: TGCGCCAGCAGGTTTATGCGGGGCCCCTCCTACGAGCAGTACTTC. This codes for CASRFMRGPSYEQYF. J is TRBJ2-5 and V is TRBV5-1, with D perhaps TRBD2 (6 bases). The DNA matches TRBJ2-7 better at its end, which makes the J call doubtful. The CDR3 spans 15 residues. Per germline, CDR1 SGHRS and CDR2 YFSETQ.

This clone has a handful of counts. The rearrangement joins TRBV10-3 to TRBJ1-2; D might be TRBD1 (6 bases). V was trimmed by 7 bases and J by 6 bases, leaving 12 bases between them. Germline V gene data show CDR1 as ENHRY and CDR2 as SYGVKD. The CDR3 length is 12 residues. This chain's CDR3 is CAINGEGDGYTF. DNA of the CDR3: TGTGCCATCAACGGCGAGGGGGATGGCTACACCTTC.

The chain carries TRBV19 and TRBJ1-5; possible D gene TRBD1, 6 bases. The CDR3 has 14 residues. V was trimmed by 4 bases and J by 1 base, leaving 8 bases between them. Germline assignment: CDR1 LNHDA and CDR2 SQIVND (reference sequence). The DNA for the CDR3 is TGTGCCAGTAGTAACAGGGAAAGCAATCAGCCCCAGCATTTT. It is translated as CASSNRESNQPQHF.

The chain is built from TRBV27 and TRBJ2-3, with TRBD1 identical over 10 bases. Germline CDR1 is MNHEY and CDR2 is SMNVEV (reference sequence). This CDR3 is 15 amino acids long. V shed 5 bases and J 1 base; nucleotides not matched to a gene: 3. The CDR3 bases are TGTGCCAGCAGTCCCGGGACAGGGGGCACAGATACGCAGTATTTT. Amino acid sequence: CASSPGTGGTDTQYF.

Written as DNA, the CDR3 is TGTGCCAGCACCCCTGGTGGGAGGACAGATACGCAGTATTTT. Protein sequence: CASTPGGRTDTQYF. The V gene is TRBV28, the J gene TRBJ2-3; possible D gene TRBD2, 6 bases. Germline CDR1 is MDHEN and CDR2 is SYDVKM. The CDR3 consists of 14 residues. V lost 7 bases, J lost 3 bases, and 14 bases lay in between.

A few counts support this clone. The chain is built from TRBV7-2 and TRBJ2-7, with 9 positions matching TRBD2. CDR3 length equals 14 residues. Germline V gives CDR1 SGHTA, CDR2 FQGNSA. V was pared by 3 bases and J by 0 bases, with 0 bases of the junction left unmatched. The CDR3 spells CASSFSGSSYEQYF. The DNA of the CDR3 is TGTGCCAGCAGCTTTAGCGGGAGCTCCTACGAGCAGTACTTC.

This clone was counted between two and nine times. The chain employs TRBV12-2 and TRBJ2-7; the listed D gene, TRBD2, was not tested against the DNA. TRBV12-2 is a pseudogene segment. The CDR3 has 16 amino acids. The CDR3 region has the DNA TGTGCAAGTCGCTTAAAAGAGGCTTATAGCTCCTACGAGCAGTACTTC. Translating it yields CASRLKEAYSSYEQYF.

This chain links TRBV5-1 with TRBJ2-7; 7 bases align to TRBD2. The CDR3 has 13 residues. CDR1 and CDR2 (germline): SGHRS, YFSETQ. After removal of 4 bases from V and 2 bases from J, the junction contained 3 bases not matched to a gene. The CDR3 region is CASSPSGTYEQYF. The CDR3 nucleotides read TGCGCCAGCAGCCCTAGCGGAACCTACGAGCAGTACTTC.

CDR3 in DNA: TGCGCCAGCAGCCAGAGCGGGGGGGCAAACCTCTACAATGAGCAGTTCTTC. It is translated as CASSQSGGANLYNEQFF. This chain links TRBV4-3 with TRBJ2-1; 10 nucleotides agree with TRBD2. This CDR3 is 17 amino acids long. The V and J ends lost 3 bases and 3 bases, in that order; junction bases with no gene match: 8. The germline V gene encodes CDR1 LGHNA and CDR2 YSLEER.

The V gene is TRBV14, the J gene TRBJ1-2; no clear D gene. V was clipped by 3 bases and J by 4 bases, with 12 bases between them. This CDR3 comprises 14 residues. Germline V gene lookup returns CDR1 SGHDN and CDR2 FVKESK. CDR3 in DNA: TGTGCCAGCAGCCAGGCCAGGAACGGCTATGGCTACACCTTC. Encoded protein: CASSQARNGYGYTF. The whole variable domain, remainder taken from reference TRBV14 and TRBJ1-2, is EAGVTQFPSHSVIEKGQTVTLRCDPISGHDNLYWYRRVMGKEIKFLLHFVKESKQDESGMPNNRFLAERTGGTYSTLKVQPAELEDSGVYFCASSQARNGYGYTFGSGTRLTVV.

Only a few counts were recorded for this clone. The chain carries TRBV7-9 and TRBJ1-5, with D possibly matching TRBD1 (5 bases). With 5 bases removed from V and 4 bases from J, the gap between germline ends came to 9 bases. The CDR3 totals 13 residues. Germline loops: CDR1 SEHNR, CDR2 FQNEAQ (reference sequence). The CDR3 bases are TGTGCCAGCAGCCAGACAGAAAATCAGCCCCAGCATTTT. Protein: CASSQTENQPQHF.

This clone was seen a handful of times. This chain connects TRBV4-1 to TRBJ1-1; maybe TRBD1 (5 bases). CDR1 is MGHRA, CDR2 YSYEKL, per germline. V gave up 0 bases and J gave up 3 bases, with 14 bases separating them. The CDR3 runs to 16 residues. For the CDR3, the DNA is TGCGCCAGCAGCCAAGATAGATGGGAGGGGTACACTGAAGCTTTCTTT. Residues: CASSQDRWEGYTEAFF.